The 11 T cell receptor beta chains presented below share a single source sample, sequenced in a study of radiation and T cells in renal cell carcinoma. Generated by immunoSEQ multiplex PCR, the TCRdb table keeps only in-frame clones and is missing some. The table shows about 120,000 clones, with around 82% occurring only once. Time point noted: blood 2 weeks post-SBRT. Specified treatment: 15 Gy SBRT to primary tumor, nephrectomy 4 weeks later. The specimen was blood, collected from a patient whose treatment included radiotherapy and nephrectomy. The receptor source for this set is a man between 45 and 60 years old with renal cell carcinoma.

The V gene is TRBV27, the J gene TRBJ2-7, with TRBD2 matching 16 bases. This CDR3 is built from 19 residues. Germline CDR1 reads MNHEY; CDR2 reads SMNVEV (reference sequence). V lost 4 bases and J lost 5; bases outside the gene matches: 14. The CDR3 protein is CASSSPGLAGGIFGNEQYF. The CDR3 DNA is TGTGCCAGCAGTTCGCCGGGACTAGCGGGAGGGATCTTCGGGAACGAGCAGTACTTC.

CDR3 loop: CAISARLMNTEAFF. In DNA form, the CDR3 reads TGTGCCATCAGTGCTCGGCTGATGAACACTGAAGCTTTCTTT. The chain employs TRBV10-3 and TRBJ1-1; D is unresolved. Trimming removed 4 bases from V and 0 bases from J, with 9 bases in between. CDR3 length equals 14 residues. CDR1 and CDR2 from the germline V gene are ENHRY and SYGVKD.

The chain employs TRBV15 and TRBJ2-7; no reliable D call. The CDR3 has 16 residues. The V gene's germline CDR1 is LNHNV and CDR2 YYDKDF (reference sequence). The V gene lost 3 bases and the J gene lost 0 bases, with 15 bases spanning the gap. DNA of the CDR3: TGTGCCACCAGCAGCGTCGGTGGCACCTTCTCCTACGAGCAGTACTTC. The encoded protein is CATSSVGGTFSYEQYF.

In regard to this clone: The sample has other DNA sequences that encode this CDR3 too. The rearrangement uses TRBV28 and TRBJ1-1, with 11 bases fitting TRBD1. V shed 5 bases and J 0 bases; nucleotides not matched to a gene: 5. Per the germline V gene, CDR1 is MDHEN and CDR2 is SYDVKM. The CDR3 runs 16 residues. The CDR3 protein is CASSSRDRGMNTEAFF. For the CDR3, the DNA is TGTGCCAGCAGTAGCCGGGACAGGGGGATGAACACTGAAGCTTTCTTT.

V usage is TRBV6-6 and J usage is TRBJ2-7, with D perhaps being TRBD1 or TRBD2 (5 bases each). CDR3 length: 13 amino acids. The germline V gene encodes CDR1 MNHNY and CDR2 SVGAGI (reference sequence). The CDR3: CISGPGPTYEQYF. CDR3 coding DNA: TGTATCTCAGGTCCGGGACCTACCTACGAGCAGTACTTC.

The rearrangement joins TRBV11-2 to TRBJ1-1; no clear D gene. Germline V gene lookup returns CDR1 SGHAT and CDR2 FQNNGV. The CDR3 spans 15 residues. V lost 3 bases to trimming and J lost 6 bases, with 17 bases between them. The CDR3, as DNA: TGTGCCAGCAGCTTTGTAAGGAACGTGGGTGCTGAAGCTTTCTTT. Amino acid sequence: CASSFVRNVGAEAFF.

This clone has more than one count but fewer than ten. V and J are TRBV18 and TRBJ1-6, with D possibly matching TRBD1 (5 bases). The CDR3 is made up of 17 amino acids. V was pared by 4 bases and J by 0 bases, with 13 bases between. Germline V gives CDR1 KGHSH, CDR2 LQKENI. CDR3 loop: CASSLGRGISYNSPLHF. The CDR3 bases are TGTGCCAGCTCACTTGGTCGGGGGATCTCCTATAATTCACCCCTCCACTTT.

The J gene is TRBJ1-1, the V gene TRBV7-9; D is unclear. Trimming left V 1 base short and J 7 bases short, with 7 bases between. Germline lookup yields CDR1 SEHNR and CDR2 FQNEAQ (reference sequence). The CDR3 consists of 12 residues. CDR3 in DNA: TGTGCCAGCAGCTTAGAGGGTCGTGAAGCTTTCTTT. This sequence encodes CASSLEGREAFF.

V usage is TRBV9 and J usage is TRBJ1-1; D remains ambiguous. V lost 4 bases and J lost 1, with 11 bases in between. The CDR3 loop spans 14 amino acids. The germline V gene has CDR1 SGDLS and CDR2 YYNGEE. CDR3 sequence: CASSPRPPNTEAFF. The DNA for the CDR3 is TGTGCCAGCAGCCCCCGACCGCCGAACACTGAAGCTTTCTTT.

This chain links TRBV5-1 with TRBJ2-5; D uncertain. The germline V gene encodes CDR1 SGHRS and CDR2 YFSETQ. The CDR3 has 14 amino acids. Trimming shortened V by 3 bases and J by 5 bases, and 14 bases separated the two germline ends. The CDR3 coding sequence is TGCGCCAGCAGCTCGGGTTTCCAAAGGGAGACCCAGTACTTC. Protein sequence: CASSSGFQRETQYF. Looking up the rest from reference TRBV5-1 and TRBJ2-5 gives the full variable domain: KAGVTQTPRYLIKTRGQQVTLSCSPISGHRSVSWYQQTPGQGLQFLFEYFSETQRNKGNFPGRFSGRQFSNSRSEMNVSTLELGDSALYLCASSSGFQRETQYFGPGTRLLVL.

This clone occurred once. This rearrangement joins TRBV6-1 to TRBJ1-2, with D hard to call. This CDR3 is 12 amino acids long. Germline assignment: CDR1 MNHNS and CDR2 SASEGT. The V and J ends lost 2 bases and 7 bases respectively, with 8 bases between them. In DNA form, the CDR3 reads TGTGCCAGCAGTGAAATCGGGCTTGGCTACACCTTC. Protein: CASSEIGLGYTF.